The 26 T cell receptor beta chains in this list originate from one sample, sequenced in a study of blood T cell repertoires in COVID-19. Clones were read by immunoSEQ multiplex PCR, and TCRdb kept only the in-frame ones, dropping some. This table holds around 250,000 clones, roughly 85% found once. Sample: PBMCs or T cells enriched from blood (not recorded which). All receptors derive from a woman in her forties or fifties with acute COVID-19.

The chain links TRBV6-2 or TRBV6-3 to TRBJ2-1, with 9 bases identical to TRBD2. The germline gives CDR1 MNHEY, CDR2 SVGEGT. V was clipped by 2 bases and J by 9 bases; unmatched bases: 8. CDR3 size: 15 residues. CDR3 sequence (DNA): TGTGCCAGCAGTTACGGGCTAGCGGGGTTCTCTGAGCAGTTCTTC. Translated: CASSYGLAGFSEQFF.

The chain carries TRBV5-1 and TRBJ2-3; tentatively, D is TRBD1 (7 bases). Germline V gene sequence: CDR1 SGHRS, CDR2 YFSETQ. CDR3 size: 15 residues. Trimming removed 0 bases at V and 2 bases at J, with 10 bases between. CDR3 sequence reads: CASSLGQGLTDTQYF. CDR3 DNA: TGCGCCAGCAGCTTGGGACAGGGACTCACAGATACGCAGTATTTT.

The chain uses TRBV27 and TRBJ2-7; 10 bases align to TRBD1. V was pared by 4 bases and J by 1 base, with 4 bases of the junction left unmatched. Germline CDR1 reads MNHEY; CDR2 reads SMNVEV (reference sequence). The CDR3 totals 15 residues. The CDR3, as DNA: TGTGCCAGCAGTTCCGTGGGACAGGGGTCCTACGAGCAGTACTTC. It codes for CASSSVGQGSYEQYF.

The chain carries TRBV9 and TRBJ2-7; 7 bases line up with TRBD2. CDR1 SGDLS and CDR2 YYNGEE come from the germline V gene. The junction had 9 bases not matched to a gene; V was cut back by 4 bases and J by 2 bases. This CDR3 is built from 15 residues. In DNA, the CDR3 is TGTGCCAGCAGCTTTGGACCGGGACTAACCTACGAGCAGTACTTC. Translated, it gives CASSFGPGLTYEQYF.

V usage is TRBV2 and J usage is TRBJ1-1; D is unclear. Germline CDR1 is SNHLY and CDR2 is FYNNEI. This CDR3 has 15 residues. The germline V and J ends were trimmed by 3 bases and 5 bases, with 16 bases remaining between them. This chain's CDR3 is CASSDGASGRTEAFF. In DNA form, the CDR3 reads TGTGCCAGCAGTGACGGAGCCTCCGGGAGAACTGAAGCTTTCTTT.

The gene calls are TRBV29-1 and TRBJ2-7; the D gene is possibly TRBD1 (6 bases). V lost 5 bases and J lost 0, with 11 bases in between. The CDR3 runs to 13 residues. The germline V gene has CDR1 SQVTM and CDR2 ANQGSEA. The CDR3 DNA follows: TGCAGCGTTCAGGACAGACTCTCCTACGAGCAGTACTTC. Translation: CSVQDRLSYEQYF.

The table lists this clone with a count of one. The V and J genes are TRBV3-1 (or the pseudogene TRBV3-2) and TRBJ1-1; unclear D gene. CDR3 length: 14 residues. CDR1 and CDR2 (germline): LGHDT, YNNKEL (reference sequence). V was cut by 3 bases and J by 2 bases, with 10 bases left in between. The CDR3 nucleotides read TGTGCCAGCAGCCAGCGTCTTCTTAACACTGAAGCTTTCTTT. This codes for CASSQRLLNTEAFF.

The genes are TRBV3-1 (or the pseudogene TRBV3-2) and TRBJ2-6, with D possibly matching TRBD1 (6 bases). CDR1 LGHDT and CDR2 YNNKEL come from the germline V gene (reference sequence). CDR3 size: 18 residues. Trimming removed 1 base at V and 2 bases at J, with 15 bases between. For the CDR3, the DNA is TGTGCCAGCAGCCAAGGTAACAGGGTTTTAACTGGGGCCAACGTCCTGACTTTC. Residues: CASSQGNRVLTGANVLTF.

In nucleotides, the CDR3 is TGTGCCAGCAGCCCTCTGTCAGGCCAGTCATCCTACAATGAGCAGTTCTTC. Its protein product is CASSPLSGQSSYNEQFF. The chain is built from TRBV7-9 and TRBJ2-1; the D is unclear. Trimming pared 5 bases from V and 1 base from J, leaving 18 bases between. The CDR3 is 17 residues long. Germline V gene lookup returns CDR1 SEHNR and CDR2 FQNEAQ (reference sequence).

The chain carries TRBV6-2 or TRBV6-3 and TRBJ1-5, with a weak D call TRBD1 (6 bases). Germline V lookup: CDR1 MNHEY, CDR2 SVGEGT. Between the trimmed V and J ends, which lost 6 bases and 5 bases, there was a span of 14 bases. This CDR3 contains 14 residues. The CDR3 spells CASSQGQFYQPQHF. CDR3 nucleotides: TGTGCCAGCAGCCAAGGACAGTTTTATCAGCCCCAGCATTTT.

This rearrangement joins TRBV6-5 to TRBJ2-7; 9 bases fit TRBD1. CDR1 is MNHEY, CDR2 SVGAGI, per germline. This CDR3 region has 14 residues. With 6 bases clipped from V and 6 bases from J, the junction kept 9 bases outside the gene matches. As DNA, the CDR3 is TGTGCCAGCAGAAGGGACAGGGATGTGGGCGAGCAGTACTTC. Translated, it gives CASRRDRDVGEQYF.

This clone was observed once. The chain combines TRBV3-1 (or the pseudogene TRBV3-2) with TRBJ1-2; no clear D gene. Germline CDR1 reads LGHDT; CDR2 reads YNNKEL (reference sequence). The CDR3 contains 17 residues. The V gene lost 0 bases and the J gene lost 1 base, with 15 bases spanning the gap. The CDR3 loop is CASSQEPGLLNNYGYTF. The CDR3 coding sequence is TGTGCCAGCAGCCAAGAACCAGGCCTGCTCAATAACTATGGCTACACCTTC.

This clone was seen just once. This sequence joins TRBV18 and TRBJ2-3; D unclear. V shed 3 bases and J shed 2 bases, with 6 bases lying between them. CDR3 length: 13 amino acids. Germline values: CDR1 KGHSH, CDR2 LQKENI. The CDR3 coding sequence is TGTGCCAGCTCACCCAATCCCACAGATACGCAGTATTTT. It is translated as CASSPNPTDTQYF.

This chain uses TRBV29-1 with TRBJ1-1, with D perhaps matching TRBD1 (6 bases). Germline CDR1 SQVTM, CDR2 ANQGSEA. V shed 3 bases and J shed 5 bases, with 16 bases lying between them. CDR3 length: 14 residues. The CDR3 reads CSVESQGQGTEAFF. The DNA of the CDR3 is TGCAGCGTTGAGAGTCAGGGGCAGGGAACTGAAGCTTTCTTT.

This clone was seen only a few times. The chain employs TRBV2 and TRBJ2-7, with D unresolved. V dropped 3 bases and J dropped 2 bases, with 8 bases sitting between them. The V gene's germline CDR1 is SNHLY and CDR2 FYNNEI. CDR3 size: 13 residues. The CDR3 region is CASSEGSTYEQYF. CDR3 nucleotides: TGTGCCAGCAGTGAGGGCAGTACCTACGAGCAGTACTTC. The whole variable domain, remainder taken from reference TRBV2 and TRBJ2-7, is EPEVTQTPSHQVTQMGQEVILRCVPISNHLYFYWYRQILGQKVEFLVSFYNNEISEKSEIFDDQFSVERPDGSNFTLKIRSTKLEDSAMYFCASSEGSTYEQYFGPGTRLTVT.

The chain links TRBV7-8 to TRBJ1-1, with a weak D call TRBD1 (6 bases). Between the trimmed V and J ends, which lost 1 base and 3 bases, there was a span of 9 bases. CDR3 length: 14 residues. In germline, CDR1 is SGHVS, CDR2 FQNEAQ. The CDR3 protein is CASSLGGGDTEAFF. The CDR3 DNA follows: TGTGCCAGCAGCTTAGGAGGGGGTGACACTGAAGCTTTCTTT.

This clone occurred once. V usage is TRBV9 and J usage is TRBJ2-4; 7 bases align to TRBD2. Germline V lookup: CDR1 SGDLS, CDR2 YYNGEE. CDR3 length equals 14 residues. The trim removed 0 bases at V and 8 bases at J, leaving 5 bases unmatched. The DNA for the CDR3 is TGTGCCAGCAGCGTAGGAGGGGCGGGAGACATTCAGTACTTC. It specifies CASSVGGAGDIQYF.

This sequence joins TRBV2 and TRBJ1-1; D unresolved. Germline CDR1 reads SNHLY; CDR2 reads FYNNEI. The CDR3 has 13 residues. Trimming shortened V by 10 bases and J by 5 bases, and 17 bases separated the two germline ends. The CDR3: CATKRNKLTEAFF. In nucleotides, the CDR3 is TGTGCCACAAAGAGGAATAAATTGACTGAAGCTTTCTTT.

The genes are TRBV7-9 and TRBJ2-1; maybe TRBD2 (6 bases). V lost 1 base and J 7 bases, leaving 17 bases between the germline ends. Per germline, CDR1 SEHNR and CDR2 FQNEAQ (reference sequence). The CDR3 sequence is 16 residues long. CDR3 coding DNA: TGTGCCAGCAGCTTAGGCAGGTACGCCGGGAGAAATGAGCAGTTCTTC. Translating gives CASSLGRYAGRNEQFF.

V and J are TRBV4-3 and TRBJ1-4; 9 bases match TRBD1. This CDR3 is built from 15 residues. Germline-derived CDR1 and CDR2 are LGHNA and YSLEER. The J segment lost 6 bases and the V segment lost 0 bases, leaving 2 bases of the junction unmatched. CDR3 DNA sequence: TGCGCCAGCAGCCAAGAGGGACAGGGCCATGAAAAACTGTTTTTT. Its translation: CASSQEGQGHEKLFF.

The gene calls are TRBV5-1 and TRBJ1-5, with no clear D. With 6 bases removed from V and 9 bases from J, the gap between germline ends came to 16 bases. This CDR3 comprises 13 residues. The V gene's germline CDR1 is SGHRS and CDR2 YFSETQ. The CDR3 loop reads CASTPEGHGPQHF. CDR3 coding DNA: TGCGCCAGCACCCCCGAGGGCCATGGGCCCCAGCATTTT.

This chain connects TRBV6-4 to TRBJ2-6; TRBD1 might be the D (6 bases). The V gene's germline CDR1 is MRHNA and CDR2 SNTAGT. The CDR3 extends over 14 amino acids. Trimming stripped 6 bases from V and 5 bases from J, with 11 bases between. CDR3 loop: CASSITGRANVLTF. The DNA of the CDR3 is TGTGCCAGCAGCATCACAGGGAGGGCCAACGTCCTGACTTTC.

The V gene is TRBV11-2, the J gene TRBJ1-1; 10 positions match TRBD1. The germline V gene has CDR1 SGHAT and CDR2 FQNNGV. CDR3 size: 20 residues. V trimming: 0 bases; J trimming: 3 bases; junction bases outside the gene matches: 16. CDR3 region: CASSLDSWDRGWISDTEAFF. CDR3 bases: TGTGCCAGCAGCTTAGATTCGTGGGACAGGGGATGGATATCGGACACTGAAGCTTTCTTT.

The chain uses TRBV5-1 and TRBJ2-5; D might be TRBD1 (6 bases). Germline CDR1 and CDR2: SGHRS and YFSETQ. The ends were cut back, 4 bases at V and 2 bases at J, with 12 bases in the middle. This CDR3 is built from 14 residues. Written as DNA, the CDR3 is TGCGCCAGCAGCATTGGACAGCAACAAGAGACCCAGTACTTC. Translated: CASSIGQQQETQYF.

This chain uses TRBV18 with TRBJ2-1; 11 bases are shared with TRBD1. Germline V gene data show CDR1 as KGHSH and CDR2 as LQKENI. J was trimmed by 7 bases and V by 6 bases; bases with no gene match: 5. The CDR3 has 14 amino acids. This CDR3 reads CASSAGTGGNEQFF. DNA of the CDR3: TGTGCCAGCTCCGCCGGGACAGGGGGTAATGAGCAGTTCTTC.

The chain combines TRBV6-5 with TRBJ1-5, with a possible D match to TRBD1 (5 bases). The CDR3 runs to 15 residues. The V end lost 2 bases, the J end lost 5 bases, and 13 bases lay between the germline ends. CDR1 MNHEY and CDR2 SVGAGI come from the germline V gene. The CDR3 reads CASSYGGGLDQPQHF. In nucleotides, the CDR3 is TGTGCCAGCAGTTACGGGGGGGGTCTGGATCAGCCCCAGCATTTT.